This TCR beta chain derives from a study of vaccination effects on CD4 cells after COVID-19. In the study overall: The median interval between the second dose and post-vaccine sampling was 72 days.

Regarding this clone: Its antigen is not known.

Before any sequencing was done, the ViraFEST assay used viral peptide pools to expand antigen-specific CD4+ T cells. CD4+ T cell isolation took place after less than 13 days of culture. The cohort was immunized with two doses of either the BNT162b2 or mRNA-1273 vaccine. Having tested negative for nucleocapsid antibodies, the vaccine recipients showed no prior SARS-CoV-2 infection. Cultures of fewer than 2.5 million PBMC per well contained approximately 10 IU/ml IL-2 plus 10 ug/ml peptides. Method: immunoSEQ multiplex PCR; TCRdb's copy keeps in-frame clones and lacks some. The repertoire holds 30,000 to 45,000 clones, with roughly 79% as singletons. The V and J ends lost 4 bases and 14 bases, in that order; junction bases with no gene match: 7. Germline V gene sequence: CDR1 MDHEN, CDR2 SYDVKM. The CDR3 has 14 residues.

Sequenced material: CD4+ T cells from PBMCs cultured with HCoV-NL63 spike peptides, taken after COVID-19 vaccination. This TCR derives from a human donor who received a COVID-19 vaccine. Some clones in this sample may be carry-over from other donors' samples. The chain links TRBV28 to TRBJ1-6; 11 bases align to TRBD1. The CDR3 DNA reads as TGTGCCAGCAGTTACTACCGGGACAGGGGGTCCCTCCACTTT. Its translation: CASSYYRDRGSLHF.